A selection of T cell receptor beta chains follows, all from one sample in a study of blood T cell repertoires in COVID-19. Sequencing used immunoSEQ multiplex PCR; TCRdb keeps in-frame clones, though not all of them. The sample yields a few hundred thousand clones, roughly 87% seen once. What was sequenced was PBMCs or T cells enriched from blood (not recorded which). Source of these receptors: a young woman who had recovered from COVID-19. Both conserved end residues are part of each CDR3. The order of the fields is clone size, D gene, J gene, V gene, CDR3 DNA, CDR3 protein. The D gene is left open where the match is weak. Clone size is stated in some rows and not others, as once, few, many or a class when expanded.

NA | NA | TRBJ2-7 | TRBV7-9 | TGTGCCAGCAGCTTCGGAAACAGGGCCTCCTACGAGCAGTACTTC | CASSFGNRASYEQYF
NA | NA | TRBJ1-6 | TRBV11-2 | TGTGCCAGCAGCTTCGGCGCAGGCCATTCACCCCTCCACTTT | CASSFGAGHSPLHF
NA | NA | TRBJ2-3 | TRBV15 | TGTGCCACCAGCAGAGGCTCGACAGTAGATACGCAGTATTTT | CATSRGSTVDTQYF
NA | TRBD2 | TRBJ2-5 | TRBV7-2 | TGTGCCAGCAGCTTATATGGCGGGGGGGCGCGAGAGACCCAGTACTTC | CASSLYGGGARETQYF
NA | NA | TRBJ2-3 | TRBV3-1/TRBV3-2 | TGTGCCAGCAGCCAAGCGAGGGGCACAGATACGCAGTATTTT | CASSQARGTDTQYF
NA | TRBD2 | TRBJ2-1 | TRBV6-2/TRBV6-3 | TGTGCCAGCAGTTACGGGAGCGGGAGCCCCCCCAATGAGCAGTTCTTC | CASSYGSGSPPNEQFF
NA | NA | TRBJ1-2 | TRBV7-9 | TGTGCCAGCAGCGCGGCGGCAGGGTTCTATGGCTACACCTTC | CASSAAAGFYGYTF
NA | NA | TRBJ1-2 | TRBV5-8 | TGTGCCAGCAGCTTGGCAGACACTGTACACTATGGCTACACCTTC | CASSLADTVHYGYTF
NA | NA | TRBJ2-7 | TRBV28 | TGTGCCAGCAGTTTCTTGACAGACTTCTACGAGCAGTACTTC | CASSFLTDFYEQYF
NA | TRBD2 | TRBJ2-1 | TRBV7-9 | TGTGCCAGCGGAACAAGACTAGCGGGCAATGAGCAGTTCTTC | CASGTRLAGNEQFF
NA | NA | TRBJ1-3 | TRBV18 | TGTGCCAGCTCACCGACACCGCTCTCTGGAAACACCATATATTTT | CASSPTPLSGNTIYF
once | NA | TRBJ2-3 | TRBV7-9 | TGTGCCAGCAGCTTAGCCACGCGGGGCGATACGCAGTATTTT | CASSLATRGDTQYF
NA | NA | TRBJ2-7 | TRBV5-4 | TGTGCCAGCAGGGGAGACAATCAGGCTGTCTACGAGCAGTACTTC | CASRGDNQAVYEQYF
few | NA | TRBJ1-2 | TRBV5-1 | TGCGCCAGCAGCGAACAGGGAACCTATGGCTACACCTTC | CASSEQGTYGYTF
NA | NA | TRBJ1-1 | TRBV5-1 | TGCGCCAGCAGCTTAAACACCCGGGAACAGATCCATGGGGACACTGAAGCTTTCTTT | CASSLNTREQIHGDTEAFF
NA | NA | TRBJ1-1 | TRBV4-3 | TGCGCCAGCAGCCAAATTTTACGGACTGAAGCTTTCTTT | CASSQILRTEAFF
once | NA | TRBJ2-5 | TRBV9 | TGTGCCAGCAGCCCACTATCAGATCAAGAGACCCAGTACTTC | CASSPLSDQETQYF
NA | NA | TRBJ2-3 | TRBV3-1/TRBV3-2 | TGTGCCAGCAGCCAAGTGAGGGCAGATACGCAGTATTTT | CASSQVRADTQYF
once | NA | TRBJ1-1 | TRBV3-1/TRBV3-2 | TGTGCCAGCAGCCAACTAAGACATGAAGCTTTCTTT | CASSQLRHEAFF
NA | NA | TRBJ1-1 | TRBV18 | TGTGCCAGCTCACCGCGACAGGTCGAGACTGAAGCTTTCTTT | CASSPRQVETEAFF
NA | NA | TRBJ1-1 | TRBV18 | TGTGCCAGCTTGCAACAGGAGTTACTCACTGAAGCTTTCTTT | CASLQQELLTEAFF
NA | TRBD2 | TRBJ2-1 | TRBV7-3 | TGTGCCAGCAGCTTATATATAGGGGGACTAGGCAATGAGCAGTTCTTC | CASSLYIGGLGNEQFF
NA | TRBD1 | TRBJ2-1 | TRBV24-1 | TGTGCCACCAGTGATCCGGGACAGGACTACAATGAGCAGTTCTTC | CATSDPGQDYNEQFF
NA | TRBD1 | TRBJ1-2 | TRBV27 | TGTGCCAGCAGTGCCTCGACAGGGGAGGTTAACTATGGCTACACCTTC | CASSASTGEVNYGYTF
NA | TRBD2 | TRBJ2-3 | TRBV28 | TGTGCCAGCTGTGGCGGGAGTGGAGATACGCAGTATTTT | CASCGGSGDTQYF
NA | NA | TRBJ1-2 | TRBV18 | TGTGCCAGCTCACCAGAGGAAGGGGTTGGCTACACCTTC | CASSPEEGVGYTF
NA | NA | TRBJ1-2 | TRBV7-3 | TGTGCCAGCAGCGCGGCTACAGGTTCCGGAATTAACTATGGCTACACCTTC | CASSAATGSGINYGYTF